This entry lists 8 T cell receptor beta chains sequenced from one sample in a study of blood T cells in healthy people across ages. Primers used in a second PCR of roughly 6 to 12 cycles were a sample-barcoded 5' primer and a J-beta primer mix. In TCRdb, the 5' RACE reads were re-called with MiXCR into one record per CDR3 protein. Found here are approximately 1.5 million distinct CDR3 sequences, under 55% of them singletons; the top ten hold about 4%. The sequenced sample was blood. The receptors come from a woman aged 18 to 35 in good health.

The V gene is TRBV5-6, the J gene TRBJ1-2; D unresolved. Germline V gives CDR1 SGHDT, CDR2 YYEEEE. The CDR3 spans 16 residues. Between the trimmed V and J ends, which lost 0 bases and 2 bases, there was a span of 14 bases. CDR3 sequence: CASSLGRLLGNYGYTF. As DNA, the CDR3 is TGTGCCAGCAGCTTGGGACGCCTCCTGGGAAACTATGGCTACACCTTC.

This clonotype was found a few times. V gene TRBV6-2 or TRBV6-3 combines with J gene TRBJ2-1; D ambiguous. The CDR3 covers 10 residues. The germline CDR1 and CDR2 sequences are MNHEY and SVGEGT. V dropped 4 bases and J dropped 8 bases, with 3 bases sitting between them. As DNA, the CDR3 is TGTGCCAGCAGTTCCCATGAGCAGTTCTTC. This codes for CASSSHEQFF.

V is TRBV6-6 and J is TRBJ2-7, with TRBD2 matching over 9 bases. The germline CDR1 and CDR2 sequences are MNHNY and SVGAGI (reference sequence). This CDR3 is built from 17 residues. J lost 3 bases, V lost 4 bases, and 13 bases had no gene match. In DNA form, the CDR3 reads TGTGCCAGCAGTTCCGCTTCAATAGCGGGAGACAACTACGAGCAGTACTTC. This sequence encodes CASSSASIAGDNYEQYF.

This clonotype was counted once. CDR3 coding DNA: TGTGCCAGCAGCGCTTCGAGGGACAACTTGGGCACTGAAGCTTTCTTT. Amino acid sequence: CASSASRDNLGTEAFF. The gene calls are TRBV9 and TRBJ1-1; D is perhaps TRBD1 (6 bases). The CDR3 covers 16 residues. Looked up from germline, CDR1 is SGDLS and CDR2 is YYNGEE. Trimming took 3 bases from V and 4 from J, leaving 19 bases between them. The whole variable domain, filled in from reference TRBV9 and TRBJ1-1, reads DSGVTQTPKHLITATGQRVTLRCSPRSGDLSVYWYQQSLDQGLQFLIQYYNGEERAKGNILERFSAQQFPDLHSELNLSSLELGDSALYFCASSASRDNLGTEAFFGQGTRLTVV.

The sample holds many counts of this clonotype. The J gene is TRBJ1-2, the V gene TRBV20-1; D is ambiguous. V gave up 1 base and J gave up 8 bases, with 17 bases separating them. CDR3 length: 14 amino acids. Looked up from germline, CDR1 is DFQATT and CDR2 is SNEGSKA (reference sequence). The DNA for the CDR3 is TGCAGTGCTAGAGTTTCCTTGGGTCTGAGCGGCTACACCTTC. Amino acids: CSARVSLGLSGYTF.

This clonotype was observed a handful of times. The CDR3 nucleotides read TGCAGCGTTGAAGATCGTTGGGTTCTTAACTATGGCTACACCTTC. Its translation is CSVEDRWVLNYGYTF. The J gene is TRBJ1-2, the V gene TRBV29-1; D is ambiguous. CDR3 length equals 15 residues. Germline V gene sequence: CDR1 SQVTM, CDR2 ANQGSEA. Between the trimmed V and J ends, which lost 0 bases and 1 base, there was a span of 12 bases.

The chain couples TRBV10-3 to TRBJ2-3; 12 nucleotides line up with TRBD2. V was clipped by 9 bases and J by 0 bases; unmatched bases: 1. CDR3 size: 14 residues. Germline CDR1 ENHRY, CDR2 SYGVKD. For the CDR3, the DNA is TGTGCCATTCTAGCGGGAGGGAGCACAGATACGCAGTATTTT. This gives the protein CAILAGGSTDTQYF.

The chain carries TRBV9 and TRBJ2-1; perhaps TRBD2 as D (6 bases). Germline lookup yields CDR1 SGDLS and CDR2 YYNGEE. Trimming cost V 3 bases and J 2 bases, with 12 bases left between them. This CDR3 contains 15 residues. In nucleotides, the CDR3 is TGTGCCAGCAGCGCCCTAGCGCAGCCCTACAATGAGCAGTTCTTC. Translated, it gives CASSALAQPYNEQFF.